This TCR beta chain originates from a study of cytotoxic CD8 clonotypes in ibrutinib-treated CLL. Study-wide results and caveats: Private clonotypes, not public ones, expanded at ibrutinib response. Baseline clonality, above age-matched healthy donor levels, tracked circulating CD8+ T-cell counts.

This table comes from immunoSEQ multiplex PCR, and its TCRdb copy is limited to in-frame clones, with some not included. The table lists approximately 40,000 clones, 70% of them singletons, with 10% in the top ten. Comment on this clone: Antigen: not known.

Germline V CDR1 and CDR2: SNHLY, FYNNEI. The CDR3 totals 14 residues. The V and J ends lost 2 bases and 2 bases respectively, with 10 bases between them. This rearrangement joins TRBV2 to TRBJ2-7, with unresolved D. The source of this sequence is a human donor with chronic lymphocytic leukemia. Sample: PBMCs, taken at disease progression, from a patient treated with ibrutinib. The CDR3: CASSELTETYEQYF. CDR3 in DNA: TGTGCCAGCAGTGAACTTACAGAGACCTACGAGCAGTACTTC. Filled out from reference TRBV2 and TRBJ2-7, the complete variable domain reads EPEVTQTPSHQVTQMGQEVILRCVPISNHLYFYWYRQILGQKVEFLVSFYNNEISEKSEIFDDQFSVERPDGSNFTLKIRSTKLEDSAMYFCASSELTETYEQYFGPGTRLTVT.